The 32 T cell receptor beta chains below all came from one sample that was sequenced in a study of T-cell memory formation after mild COVID-19. TCRdb analysed the 5' RACE reads with MiXCR anew, one entry per CDR3 protein. The data hold approximately 300,000 distinct CDR3 sequences, with about a sixth observed a single time. Material: PBMCs or a T cell subset sorted from them (not recorded which). The origin of the receptors is a young man who had mild COVID-19 (a few samples of this study predate the infection). Cell type and time point are not known.

The J gene is TRBJ1-3, the V gene TRBV9; D not resolved. V was trimmed by 0 bases and J by 4 bases, leaving 11 bases between them. CDR3 length: 15 amino acids. From germline, CDR1 is SGDLS and CDR2 YYNGEE. The CDR3 bases are TGTGCCAGCAGCGTAGCCCGGGGAACGGGAAACACCATATATTTT. Its translation is CASSVARGTGNTIYF.

The table lists this clonotype with a few counts. This chain joins TRBV6-5 and TRBJ2-3, with 8 bases fitting TRBD2. The CDR3 has 15 residues. The V segment lost 6 bases and the J segment 3 bases; nucleotides outside the gene matches: 8. From germline, CDR1 is MNHEY and CDR2 SVGAGI. The CDR3 loop reads CASRPGLAQTDTQYF. The DNA for the CDR3 is TGTGCCAGCAGACCAGGACTAGCACAAACAGATACGCAGTATTTT.

The V gene is TRBV19, the J gene TRBJ2-3, with 7 bases matching TRBD2. The CDR3 sequence is 13 residues long. CDR1 and CDR2 (germline): LNHDA, SQIVND (reference sequence). The J segment lost 1 base and the V segment lost 8 bases, leaving 3 bases of the junction unmatched. CDR3 region: CASLRGGTDTQYF. DNA of the CDR3: TGTGCCAGTTTACGGGGGGGCACAGATACGCAGTATTTT.

The V call is TRBV7-7, the J call TRBJ2-3, with TRBD1 matching over 10 bases. The germline V gene encodes CDR1 SSHAT and CDR2 FNYEAQ (reference sequence). V shed 5 bases, J shed 1 base, and the junction held 6 bases outside the gene matches. CDR3 length: 16 residues. The CDR3 region is CASSLDRGFGTDTQYF. CDR3 coding DNA: TGTGCCAGCAGCCTGGACAGGGGGTTCGGCACAGATACGCAGTATTTT.

The V gene is TRBV29-1, the J gene TRBJ2-1, with 8 bases matching TRBD1. V lost 0 bases and J lost 9; bases outside the gene matches: 1. Per germline, CDR1 SQVTM and CDR2 ANQGSEA. The CDR3 sequence is 12 residues long. CDR3 in amino acids: CSVEEQGGEQFF. Written as DNA, the CDR3 is TGCAGCGTTGAAGAACAGGGGGGTGAGCAGTTCTTC.

The gene calls are TRBV20-1 and TRBJ2-7, with D perhaps matching TRBD1 or TRBD2 (5 bases each). The CDR3 has 16 amino acids. The ends were cut back, 0 bases at V and 0 bases at J, with 15 bases in the middle. CDR1 DFQATT and CDR2 SNEGSKA come from the germline V gene (reference sequence). CDR3 sequence reads: CSARDLGTGRSYEQYF. Here the CDR3 DNA reads TGCAGTGCTAGAGACCTCGGTACGGGGCGCTCCTACGAGCAGTACTTC.

This clonotype appeared a few times. V is TRBV7-9 and J is TRBJ2-7; D tentatively reads TRBD1 or TRBD2 (5 bases each). From germline, CDR1 is SEHNR and CDR2 FQNEAQ (reference sequence). The CDR3 is made up of 12 amino acids. Trimming left V 5 bases short and J 4 bases short, with 9 bases between. The DNA of the CDR3 is TGTGCCAGCAGCCGGGACCGGTACGAGCAGTACGTC. It codes for CASSRDRYEQYV.

The table lists this clonotype with a few counts. The chain is built from TRBV12-3 or TRBV12-4 and TRBJ2-5, with D perhaps matching TRBD1 or TRBD2 (5 bases each). This CDR3 is 14 amino acids long. Trimming removed 4 bases at V and 3 bases at J, with 12 bases between. The CDR3 DNA is TGTGCCAGCAGTTCCGGGACCTGGAAAGAGACCCAGTACTTC. It encodes CASSSGTWKETQYF.

The chain employs TRBV6-5 and TRBJ1-2, with D possibly being TRBD1 (6 bases). V was shortened by 5 bases and J by 6 bases, with 19 bases between the two germline ends. CDR1 is MNHEY and CDR2 is SVGAGI in the germline V gene. The CDR3 is 15 amino acids. The CDR3 bases are TGTGCCAGCAGTGCAAGTTACGACAGGATCGATGGCTACACCTTC. Protein: CASSASYDRIDGYTF.

This clonotype was counted a few times. V and J are TRBV7-2 and TRBJ2-3; 8 positions match TRBD2. The CDR3 is 17 residues long. Unmatched junction bases numbered 7, after V lost 2 bases and J lost 0 bases. The germline gives CDR1 SGHTA, CDR2 FQGNSA. CDR3 sequence reads: CASSLYSGGQSTDTQYF. In DNA form, the CDR3 reads TGTGCCAGCAGCTTATACAGCGGGGGCCAAAGCACAGATACGCAGTATTTT. Full variable domain (missing parts from reference TRBV7-2 and TRBJ2-3): GAGVSQSPSNKVTEKGKDVELRCDPISGHTALYWYRQSLGQGLEFLIYFQGNSAPDKSGLPSDRFSAERTGGSVSTLTIQRTQQEDSAVYLCASSLYSGGQSTDTQYFGPGTRLTVL.

This clonotype was found a few times. The rearrangement joins TRBV9 to TRBJ2-3; D gene uncertain. CDR3 size: 13 residues. The V end was cut by 1 base, the J end by 3 bases, with 6 bases between. Germline CDR1 SGDLS, CDR2 YYNGEE. The CDR3 bases are TGTGCCAGCAGCGTAACCCTGACAGATACGCAGTATTTT. This gives the protein CASSVTLTDTQYF.

In its sample, this clonotype was seen a few times. This rearrangement joins TRBV27 to TRBJ1-2; TRBD1 matches 9 bases. The CDR3 contains 15 residues. Per the germline V gene, CDR1 is MNHEY and CDR2 is SMNVEV (reference sequence). The junction had 2 bases not matched to a gene; V was cut back by 0 bases and J by 3 bases. The CDR3 DNA reads as TGTGCCAGCAGTTTATCACAGGGGGCCTACTATGGCTACACCTTC. This gives the protein CASSLSQGAYYGYTF.

This chain connects TRBV9 to TRBJ1-2; 7 bases are a match to TRBD1. V lost 6 bases and J lost 3; bases outside the gene matches: 8. Germline-derived CDR1 and CDR2 are SGDLS and YYNGEE. The CDR3 totals 14 residues. As DNA, the CDR3 is TGTGCCAGCACCCCAGGGGGAGTTGACTATGGCTACACCTTC. Protein sequence: CASTPGGVDYGYTF.

The chain combines TRBV24-1 with TRBJ1-1; 7 bases fit TRBD1. J was trimmed by 1 base and V by 7 bases; bases with no gene match: 5. The CDR3 has 14 residues. Germline V gene sequence: CDR1 KGHDR, CDR2 SFDVKD. The CDR3 region has the DNA TGTGCCACCAGGGAGACAGGGCAGAACACTGAAGCTTTCTTT. It is translated as CATRETGQNTEAFF.

This chain uses TRBV12-3 or TRBV12-4 with TRBJ1-3; D perhaps matches TRBD1 (6 bases). The CDR3 covers 14 residues. V was clipped by 4 bases and J by 7 bases, with 14 bases between them. The CDR3 sequence is CASSSTGGRNTIYF. Here the CDR3 DNA reads TGTGCCAGCAGTTCGACAGGAGGAAGGAACACCATATATTTT.

The chain carries TRBV7-2 and TRBJ2-3; D call uncertain. Germline V gives CDR1 SGHTA, CDR2 FQGNSA. V was cut by 3 bases and J by 2 bases, with 9 bases left in between. This CDR3 is 14 amino acids long. CDR3 sequence (DNA): TGTGCCAGCAGCTTTGATCGCTTCACAGATACGCAGTATTTT. Its translation is CASSFDRFTDTQYF.

In this sample, this clonotype turned up a few times. V and J are TRBV20-1 and TRBJ2-5, with D perhaps given as TRBD1 or TRBD2 (5 bases each). The CDR3 consists of 13 residues. Per germline, CDR1 DFQATT and CDR2 SNEGSKA (reference sequence). V shed 4 bases and J shed 6 bases, with 15 bases lying between them. For the CDR3, the DNA is TGCAGTGCTACGGGACCCGAGGGAAAGACCCAGTACTTC. It translates to CSATGPEGKTQYF.

This sequence joins TRBV3-1 and TRBJ1-4; tentative D call: TRBD1 (5 bases). There are 14 residues in the CDR3. The ends were cut back, 4 bases at V and 10 bases at J, with 16 bases in the middle. From germline, CDR1 is LGHDT and CDR2 YNNKEL (reference sequence). The CDR3 spells CASSPSGALRKLFF. The CDR3 DNA follows: TGTGCCAGCAGCCCGTCCGGGGCCCTGAGAAAACTGTTTTTT.

DNA for the CDR3: TGTGCCAGCAGTGAAGCGTGGGGGGCCCAAGAGACCCAGTACTTC. The encoded protein is CASSEAWGAQETQYF. The chain joins TRBV6-1 to TRBJ2-5, with D possibly called TRBD1 or TRBD2 (6 bases each). Germline-derived CDR1 and CDR2 are MNHNS and SASEGT. CDR3 length: 15 amino acids. V was pared by 0 bases and J by 1 base, with 9 bases between.

The J gene is TRBJ2-5, the V gene TRBV4-2, with TRBD2 identical over 7 bases. J gave up 1 base and V 1 base, and 3 bases lay outside the gene matches. The CDR3 has 15 amino acids. In germline, CDR1 is LGHNA, CDR2 YNFKEQ. The CDR3 loop reads CASSQGTGGQETQYF. The CDR3 coding sequence is TGTGCCAGCAGCCAAGGAACGGGGGGCCAAGAGACCCAGTACTTC.

V is TRBV4-1 and J is TRBJ1-4; D is possibly TRBD1 (5 bases). The V end was cut by 6 bases, the J end by 8 bases, with 10 bases between. Germline V gene lookup returns CDR1 MGHRA and CDR2 YSYEKL. The CDR3 spans 12 residues. The CDR3 loop is CASSRGVEKLFF. CDR3 DNA: TGCGCCAGCAGTAGGGGAGTCGAAAAACTGTTTTTT.

This clonotype was seen ten or more times. CDR3 in DNA: TGTGCCAGCAGCTTGCGGGCAAGGGATTCACCCCTCCACTTT. This encodes CASSLRARDSPLHF. The chain recombines TRBV5-5 with TRBJ1-6; D is undetermined. Germline V CDR1 and CDR2: SGHKS, YYEKEE (reference sequence). The CDR3 has 14 residues. Trimming removed 1 base from V and 8 bases from J, with 10 bases in between.

In its sample, this clonotype was seen a few times. The chain joins TRBV29-1 to TRBJ2-1; D is perhaps TRBD2 (5 bases). In germline, CDR1 is SQVTM, CDR2 ANQGSEA. The ends were cut back, 3 bases at V and 6 bases at J, with 12 bases in the middle. The CDR3 has 13 residues. CDR3 sequence: CSVDVTRFNEQFF. The CDR3 DNA reads TGCAGCGTTGATGTCACTAGGTTCAATGAGCAGTTCTTC.

This chain links TRBV29-1 with TRBJ1-2, with D uncertain. Germline V gene sequence: CDR1 SQVTM, CDR2 ANQGSEA. The CDR3 spans 13 residues. Trimming removed 3 bases from V and 6 bases from J, with 14 bases in between. The CDR3 region is CSVEIQERNGYTF. The CDR3 nucleotides read TGCAGCGTTGAGATCCAGGAGAGGAATGGCTACACCTTC.

The rearrangement links TRBV3-1 to TRBJ2-1; no clear D. The ends were cut back, 4 bases at V and 6 bases at J, with 4 bases in the middle. The CDR3 sequence is 11 residues long. Germline lookup yields CDR1 LGHDT and CDR2 YNNKEL (reference sequence). CDR3: CASSRANEQFF. The CDR3 nucleotides are TGTGCCAGCAGCCGAGCCAATGAGCAGTTCTTC.

The V gene is TRBV6-2 or TRBV6-3, the J gene TRBJ1-1, with no clear D. The CDR3 extends over 15 amino acids. CDR1 MNHEY and CDR2 SVGEGT come from the germline V gene. Trimming removed 2 bases at V and 4 bases at J, with 14 bases between. This CDR3 is CASSYGPRGSTEAFF. The CDR3, as DNA: TGTGCCAGCAGTTACGGGCCTCGAGGAAGCACTGAAGCTTTCTTT.

CDR3 sequence reads: CASSPGDITDTQYF. The DNA for the CDR3 is TGTGCCAGCAGCCCCGGGGACATCACAGATACGCAGTATTTT. The genes are TRBV12-3 or TRBV12-4 and TRBJ2-3; tentatively, D is TRBD1 (6 bases). With 6 bases removed from V and 2 bases from J, the gap between germline ends came to 12 bases. The CDR3 is made up of 14 amino acids.

The chain couples TRBV6-5 to TRBJ1-2; weak D call: TRBD1 (5 bases). Per the germline V gene, CDR1 is MNHEY and CDR2 is SVGAGI. The CDR3 has 15 amino acids. Trimming took 4 bases from V and 6 from J, leaving 18 bases between them. DNA of the CDR3: TGTGCCAGCAGTTCAATCGGGGGTCCGTTCGATGGCTACACCTTC. Amino acids: CASSSIGGPFDGYTF.

This clonotype was counted a few times. The chain combines TRBV11-2 with TRBJ1-4; tentative D call: TRBD1 (6 bases). V lost 4 bases to trimming and J lost 4 bases, with 19 bases between them. The CDR3 is made up of 17 amino acids. CDR1 is SGHAT and CDR2 is FQNNGV in the germline V gene. This chain's CDR3 is CASSSHQGGRYNEKLFF. The DNA of the CDR3 is TGTGCCAGCAGCTCACACCAAGGGGGACGGTATAATGAAAAACTGTTTTTT.

In its sample, this clonotype was seen many times. V and J are TRBV7-2 and TRBJ2-7, with 7 bases aligning to TRBD1. Trimming cost V 5 bases and J 1 base; bases outside gene matches: 5. The CDR3 is 14 amino acids. CDR1 SGHTA and CDR2 FQGNSA come from the germline V gene. The CDR3: CASSADRVSYEQYF. CDR3 DNA: TGTGCCAGCAGCGCCGACAGGGTATCCTACGAGCAGTACTTC.

V is TRBV20-1 and J is TRBJ1-5, with D uncertain. Germline V gene data show CDR1 as DFQATT and CDR2 as SNEGSKA (reference sequence). CDR3 length: 14 residues. The germline V and J ends were trimmed by 3 bases and 5 bases, with 14 bases remaining between them. The CDR3 DNA sequence: TGCAGTGCTAGTCGACCGGGATGGGATCAGCCCCAGCATTTT. Protein sequence: CSASRPGWDQPQHF.

The chain is built from TRBV2 and TRBJ2-5, with D tentatively TRBD2 (5 bases). CDR1 and CDR2 (germline): SNHLY, FYNNEI. Trimming removed 4 bases from V and 3 bases from J, with 15 bases in between. The CDR3 spans 15 residues. The CDR3 is CASSVGSGYEETQYF. The CDR3 DNA reads TGTGCCAGCAGTGTAGGGTCGGGGTACGAAGAGACCCAGTACTTC.